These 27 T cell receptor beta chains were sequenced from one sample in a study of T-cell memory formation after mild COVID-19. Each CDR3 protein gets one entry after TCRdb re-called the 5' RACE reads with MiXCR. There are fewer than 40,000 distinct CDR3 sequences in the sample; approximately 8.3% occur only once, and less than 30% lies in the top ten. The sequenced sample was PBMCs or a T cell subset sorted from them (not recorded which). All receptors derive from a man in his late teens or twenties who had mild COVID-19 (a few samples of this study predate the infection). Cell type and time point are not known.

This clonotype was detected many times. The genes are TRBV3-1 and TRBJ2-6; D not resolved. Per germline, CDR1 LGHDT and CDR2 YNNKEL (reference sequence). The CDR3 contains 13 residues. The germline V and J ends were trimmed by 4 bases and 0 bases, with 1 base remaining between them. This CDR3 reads CASSPSGANVLTF. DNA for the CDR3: TGTGCCAGCAGCCCCTCTGGGGCCAACGTCCTGACTTTC.

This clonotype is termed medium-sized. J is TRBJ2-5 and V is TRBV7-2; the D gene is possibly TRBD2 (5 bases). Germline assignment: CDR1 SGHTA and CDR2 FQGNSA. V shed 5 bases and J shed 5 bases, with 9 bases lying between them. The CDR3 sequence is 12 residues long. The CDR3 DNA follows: TGTGCCAGCAGCCGCCCGGGGGAGACCCAGTACTTC. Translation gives CASSRPGETQYF.

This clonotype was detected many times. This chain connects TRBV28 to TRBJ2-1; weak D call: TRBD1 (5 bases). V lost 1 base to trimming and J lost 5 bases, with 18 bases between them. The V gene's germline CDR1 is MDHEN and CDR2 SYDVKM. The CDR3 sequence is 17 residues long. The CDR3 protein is CASSLSSWQGFHNEQFF. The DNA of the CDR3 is TGTGCCAGCAGTTTATCATCCTGGCAGGGTTTTCACAATGAGCAGTTCTTC.

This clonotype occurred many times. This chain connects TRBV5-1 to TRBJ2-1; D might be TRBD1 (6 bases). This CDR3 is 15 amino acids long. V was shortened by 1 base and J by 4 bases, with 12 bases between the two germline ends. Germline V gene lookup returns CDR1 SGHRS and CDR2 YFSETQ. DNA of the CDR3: TGCGCCAGCAGCTTGTCAGGGGCATTGTACAATGAGCAGTTCTTC. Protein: CASSLSGALYNEQFF.

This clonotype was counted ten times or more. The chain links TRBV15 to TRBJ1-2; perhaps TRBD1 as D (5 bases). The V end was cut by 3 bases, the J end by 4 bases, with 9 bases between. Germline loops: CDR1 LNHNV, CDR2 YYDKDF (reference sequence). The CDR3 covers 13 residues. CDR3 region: CATSSDSGYGYTF. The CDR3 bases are TGTGCCACCAGCAGTGACAGCGGCTATGGCTACACCTTC.

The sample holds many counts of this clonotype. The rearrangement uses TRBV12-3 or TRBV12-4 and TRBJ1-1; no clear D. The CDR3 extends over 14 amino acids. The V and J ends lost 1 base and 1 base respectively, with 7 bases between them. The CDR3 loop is CASSLGQENTEAFF. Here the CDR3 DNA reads TGTGCCAGCAGTTTAGGGCAGGAGAACACTGAAGCTTTCTTT.

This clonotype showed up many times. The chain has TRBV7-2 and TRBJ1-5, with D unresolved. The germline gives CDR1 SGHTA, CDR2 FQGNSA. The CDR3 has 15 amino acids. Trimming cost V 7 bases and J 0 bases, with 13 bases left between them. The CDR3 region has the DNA TGTGCCAGCACCTGGGGAGGGATTAGCAATCAGCCCCAGCATTTT. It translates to CASTWGGISNQPQHF. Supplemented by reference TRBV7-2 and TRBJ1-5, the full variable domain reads GAGVSQSPSNKVTEKGKDVELRCDPISGHTALYWYRQSLGQGLEFLIYFQGNSAPDKSGLPSDRFSAERTGGSVSTLTIQRTQQEDSAVYLCASTWGGISNQPQHFGDGTRLSIL.

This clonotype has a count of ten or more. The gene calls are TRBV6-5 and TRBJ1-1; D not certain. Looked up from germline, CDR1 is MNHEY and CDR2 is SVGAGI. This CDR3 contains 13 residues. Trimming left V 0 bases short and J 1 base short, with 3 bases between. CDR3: CASSYSQNTEAFF. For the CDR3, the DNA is TGTGCCAGCAGTTACTCACAGAACACTGAAGCTTTCTTT.

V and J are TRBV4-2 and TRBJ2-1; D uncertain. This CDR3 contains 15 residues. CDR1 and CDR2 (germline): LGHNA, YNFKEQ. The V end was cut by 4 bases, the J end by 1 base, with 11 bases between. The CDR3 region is CASSLGVGSYNEQFF. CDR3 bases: TGTGCCAGCAGCCTCGGTGTGGGGTCCTACAATGAGCAGTTCTTC.

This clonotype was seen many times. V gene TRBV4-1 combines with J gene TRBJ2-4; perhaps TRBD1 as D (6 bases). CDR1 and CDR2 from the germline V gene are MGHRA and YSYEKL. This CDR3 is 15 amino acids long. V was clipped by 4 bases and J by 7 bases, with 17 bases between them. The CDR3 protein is CASSRTQGLNNIQYF. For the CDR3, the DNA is TGCGCCAGCAGCCGAACCCAGGGGCTGAACAACATTCAGTACTTC.

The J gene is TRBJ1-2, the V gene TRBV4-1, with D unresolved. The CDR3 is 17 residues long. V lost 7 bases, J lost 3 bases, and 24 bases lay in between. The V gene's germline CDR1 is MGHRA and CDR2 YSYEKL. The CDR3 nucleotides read TGCGCCAGCACCCCCCGCAGTAATACGGATAATTACTATGGCTACACCTTC. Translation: CASTPRSNTDNYYGYTF.

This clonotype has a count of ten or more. CDR3 nucleotides: TGTGCCAGCAGTGGGTGGGGGGGACAGAAGAGTCAGCCCCAGCATTTT. Translating gives CASSGWGGQKSQPQHF. This rearrangement joins TRBV6-1 to TRBJ1-5; 7 nucleotides line up with TRBD1. The CDR3 runs 16 residues. The V segment lost 4 bases and the J segment 6 bases; nucleotides outside the gene matches: 12. Germline lookup yields CDR1 MNHNS and CDR2 SASEGT.

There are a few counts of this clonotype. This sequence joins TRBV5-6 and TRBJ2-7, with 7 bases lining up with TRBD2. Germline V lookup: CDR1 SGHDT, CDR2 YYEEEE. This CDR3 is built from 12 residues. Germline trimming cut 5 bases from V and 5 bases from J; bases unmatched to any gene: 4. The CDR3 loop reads CASRRGGDEQYV. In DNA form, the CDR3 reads TGTGCCAGCAGACGGGGAGGGGACGAGCAGTACGTC.

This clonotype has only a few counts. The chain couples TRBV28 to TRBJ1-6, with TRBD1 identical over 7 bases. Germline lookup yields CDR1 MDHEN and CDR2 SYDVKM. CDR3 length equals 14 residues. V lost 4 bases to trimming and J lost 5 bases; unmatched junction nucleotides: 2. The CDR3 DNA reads TGTGCCAGCAGTTCGGGACAGCATAATTCACCCCTCCACTTT. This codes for CASSSGQHNSPLHF.

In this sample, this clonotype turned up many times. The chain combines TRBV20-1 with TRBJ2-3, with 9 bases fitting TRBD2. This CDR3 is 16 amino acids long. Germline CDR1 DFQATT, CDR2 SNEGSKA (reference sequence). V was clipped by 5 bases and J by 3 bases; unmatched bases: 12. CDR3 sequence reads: CSAAGGGGVVTDTQYF. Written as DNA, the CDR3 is TGCAGTGCTGCGGGAGGGGGGGGCGTTGTAACAGATACGCAGTATTTT.

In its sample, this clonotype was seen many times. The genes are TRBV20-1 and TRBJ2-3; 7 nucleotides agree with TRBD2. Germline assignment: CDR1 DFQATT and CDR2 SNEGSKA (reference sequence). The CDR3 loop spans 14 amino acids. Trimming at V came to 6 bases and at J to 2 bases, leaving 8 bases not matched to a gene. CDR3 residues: CSASSGTYTDTQYF. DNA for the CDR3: TGCAGTGCCTCGAGCGGGACCTACACAGATACGCAGTATTTT.

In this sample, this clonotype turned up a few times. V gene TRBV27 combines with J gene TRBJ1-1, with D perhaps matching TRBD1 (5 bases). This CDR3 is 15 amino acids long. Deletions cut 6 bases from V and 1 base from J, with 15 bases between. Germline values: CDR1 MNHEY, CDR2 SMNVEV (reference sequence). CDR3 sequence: CASSSRLTGNTEAFF. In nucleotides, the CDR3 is TGTGCCAGCAGCTCTCGATTAACAGGGAACACTGAAGCTTTCTTT.

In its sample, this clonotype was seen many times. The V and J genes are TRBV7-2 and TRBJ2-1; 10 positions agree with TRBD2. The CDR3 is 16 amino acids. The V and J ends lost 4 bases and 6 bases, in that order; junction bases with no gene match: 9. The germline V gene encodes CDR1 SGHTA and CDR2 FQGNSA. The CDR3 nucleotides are TGTGCCAGCAGCTCCGCTAGCGGGGGTTCTTTCAATGAGCAGTTCTTC. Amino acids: CASSSASGGSFNEQFF.

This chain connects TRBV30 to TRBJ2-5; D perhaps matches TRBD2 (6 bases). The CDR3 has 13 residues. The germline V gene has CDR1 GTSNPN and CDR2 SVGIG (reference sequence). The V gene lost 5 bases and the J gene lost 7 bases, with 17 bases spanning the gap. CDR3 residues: CAWGDSHPGTQYF. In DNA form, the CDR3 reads TGTGCCTGGGGGGACTCCCACCCGGGGACCCAGTACTTC.

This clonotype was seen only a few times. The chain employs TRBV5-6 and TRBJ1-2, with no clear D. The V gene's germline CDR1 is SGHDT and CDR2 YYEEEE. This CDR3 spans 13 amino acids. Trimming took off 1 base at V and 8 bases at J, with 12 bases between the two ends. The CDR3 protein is CASSLPGAGGYTF. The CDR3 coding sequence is TGTGCCAGCAGCTTGCCAGGCGCGGGCGGCTACACCTTC. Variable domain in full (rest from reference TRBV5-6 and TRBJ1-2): DAGVTQSPTHLIKTRGQQVTLRCSPKSGHDTVSWYQQALGQGPQFIFQYYEEEERQRGNFPDRFSGHQFPNYSSELNVNALLLGDSALYLCASSLPGAGGYTFGSGTRLTVV.

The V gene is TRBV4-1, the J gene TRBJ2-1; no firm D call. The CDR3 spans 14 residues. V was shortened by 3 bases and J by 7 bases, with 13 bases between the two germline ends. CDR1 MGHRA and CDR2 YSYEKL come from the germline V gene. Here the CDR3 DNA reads TGCGCCAGCAGCCAGGGTCCCGGGTGGAATGAGCAGTTCTTC. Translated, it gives CASSQGPGWNEQFF.

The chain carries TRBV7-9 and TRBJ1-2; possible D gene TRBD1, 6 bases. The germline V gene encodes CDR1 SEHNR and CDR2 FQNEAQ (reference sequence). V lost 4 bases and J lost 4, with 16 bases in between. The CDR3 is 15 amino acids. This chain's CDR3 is CASSSSMDSPYGYTF. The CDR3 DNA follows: TGTGCCAGCAGCTCCTCAATGGACAGCCCCTATGGCTACACCTTC.

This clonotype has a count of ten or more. The CDR3 protein is CASSQTSGDYNEQFF. DNA of the CDR3: TGTGCCAGTAGTCAGACTAGCGGGGATTACAATGAGCAGTTCTTC. The chain carries TRBV19 and TRBJ2-1; TRBD2 agrees at 11 bases. CDR1 and CDR2 (germline): LNHDA, SQIVND (reference sequence). The V and J ends lost 5 bases and 4 bases, in that order; junction bases with no gene match: 4. CDR3 length: 15 amino acids.

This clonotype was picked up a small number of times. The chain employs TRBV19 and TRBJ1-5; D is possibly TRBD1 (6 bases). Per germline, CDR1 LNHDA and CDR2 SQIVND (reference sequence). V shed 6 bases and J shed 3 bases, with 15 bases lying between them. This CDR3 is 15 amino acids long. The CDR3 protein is CASSKTGSTNQPQHF. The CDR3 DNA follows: TGTGCCAGTAGCAAGACAGGATCTACCAATCAGCCCCAGCATTTT.

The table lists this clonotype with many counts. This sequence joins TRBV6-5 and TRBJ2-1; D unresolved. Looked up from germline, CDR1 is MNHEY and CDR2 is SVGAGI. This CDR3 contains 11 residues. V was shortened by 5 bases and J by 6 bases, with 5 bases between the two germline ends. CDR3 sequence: CASSKSNEQFF. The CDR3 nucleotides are TGTGCCAGCAGTAAGTCCAATGAGCAGTTCTTC.

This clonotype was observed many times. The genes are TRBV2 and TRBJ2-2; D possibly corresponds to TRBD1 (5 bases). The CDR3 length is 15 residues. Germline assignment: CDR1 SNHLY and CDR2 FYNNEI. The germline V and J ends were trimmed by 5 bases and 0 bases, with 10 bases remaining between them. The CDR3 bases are TGTGCCAGCAGTCTGACAGAAGCGAACACCGGGGAGCTGTTTTTT. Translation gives CASSLTEANTGELFF.

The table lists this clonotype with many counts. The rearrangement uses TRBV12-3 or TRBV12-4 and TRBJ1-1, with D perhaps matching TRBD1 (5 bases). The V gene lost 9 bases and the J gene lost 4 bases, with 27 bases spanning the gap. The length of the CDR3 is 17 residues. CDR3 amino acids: CASASGTWFQQSTEAFF. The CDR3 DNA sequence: TGTGCCAGTGCTTCCGGGACGTGGTTTCAACAAAGCACTGAAGCTTTCTTT.